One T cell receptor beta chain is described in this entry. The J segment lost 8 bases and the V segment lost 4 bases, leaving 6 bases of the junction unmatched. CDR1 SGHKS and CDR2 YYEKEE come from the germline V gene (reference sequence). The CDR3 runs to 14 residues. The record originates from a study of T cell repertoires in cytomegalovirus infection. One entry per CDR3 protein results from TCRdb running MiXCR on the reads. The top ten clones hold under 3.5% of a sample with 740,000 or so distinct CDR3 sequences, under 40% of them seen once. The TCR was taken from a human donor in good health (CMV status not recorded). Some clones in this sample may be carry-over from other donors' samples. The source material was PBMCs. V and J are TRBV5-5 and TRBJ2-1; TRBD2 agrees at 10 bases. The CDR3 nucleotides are TGTGCCAGCAGCCTTAGCGGGAGGATCGATGAGCAGTTCTTC. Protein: CASSLSGRIDEQFF.